Listed here are 22 T cell receptor beta chains from one sample, sequenced in a study of blood T cell repertoires in COVID-19. TCRdb's copy holds only in-frame clones and misses some; the assay was immunoSEQ multiplex PCR. The data hold under 150,000 clones, with approximately 84% observed a single time. Sequencing used peripheral blood. Receptors were obtained from a woman aged 50 to 60 who had recovered from COVID-19.

This chain connects TRBV6-5 to TRBJ1-2; 7 bases line up with TRBD1. J lost 7 bases, V lost 6 bases, and 8 bases had no gene match. From germline, CDR1 is MNHEY and CDR2 SVGAGI. CDR3 length: 13 amino acids. The DNA of the CDR3 is TGTGCCAGCAGCCTCAGACAGGGCTTTGGCTACACCTTC. This translates into CASSLRQGFGYTF.

The sample holds a few counts of this clone. The chain joins TRBV4-3 to TRBJ2-2, with 8 bases fitting TRBD2. Per the germline V gene, CDR1 is LGHNA and CDR2 is YSLEER. V lost 0 bases to trimming and J lost 5 bases; unmatched junction nucleotides: 8. The CDR3 has 17 amino acids. The chain's CDR3 is CASSQESTGGRTGELFF. DNA for the CDR3: TGCGCCAGCAGCCAAGAGTCGACGGGAGGGAGAACCGGGGAGCTGTTTTTT.

This chain joins TRBV18 and TRBJ2-5; tentative D call: TRBD2 (5 bases). V was pared by 2 bases and J by 1 base, with 11 bases between. From germline, CDR1 is KGHSH and CDR2 LQKENI. There are 15 residues in the CDR3. CDR3 in DNA: TGTGCCAGCTCACCAGGCCGGGGAAGCCAAGAGACCCAGTACTTC. Amino acids: CASSPGRGSQETQYF. Together with reference TRBV18 and TRBJ2-5, the CDR3 gives the full variable domain: NAGVMQNPRHLVRRRGQEARLRCSPMKGHSHVYWYRQLPEEGLKFMVYLQKENIIDESGMPKERFSAEFPKEGPSILRIQQVVRGDSAAYFCASSPGRGSQETQYFGPGTRLLVL.

As for this clone: At the DNA level, this CDR3 is encoded by other sequences in the same sample as well. This CDR3 is CASSLLAGGTDTQYF. In DNA, the CDR3 is TGCGCCAGCAGCTTATTAGCGGGGGGCACAGATACGCAGTATTTT. J is TRBJ2-3 and V is TRBV5-1; 9 nucleotides agree with TRBD2. CDR3 length: 15 amino acids. V was clipped by 2 bases and J by 1 base; unmatched bases: 2. Germline-derived CDR1 and CDR2 are SGHRS and YFSETQ.

This sequence joins TRBV7-3 and TRBJ2-5; tentative D call: TRBD2 (5 bases). There are 13 residues in the CDR3. Trimming cost V 2 bases and J 3 bases, with 7 bases left between them. Germline V gives CDR1 SGHTA, CDR2 FQGTGA. CDR3 protein: CASSLEGEETQYF. Here the CDR3 DNA reads TGTGCCAGCAGCTTAGAGGGTGAAGAGACCCAGTACTTC.

In regard to this clone: This specimen includes other DNA sequences encoding the same CDR3. This CDR3 reads CASTPRGSNQPQHF. For the CDR3, the DNA is TGTGCCAGCACGCCAAGGGGTAGCAATCAGCCCCAGCATTTT. This rearrangement joins TRBV6-6 to TRBJ1-5, with a tentative D call TRBD1 (5 bases). The germline V gene has CDR1 MNHNY and CDR2 SVGAGI (reference sequence). CDR3 length: 14 residues. V was cut by 7 bases and J by 0 bases, with 10 bases left in between.

This sequence joins TRBV5-1 and TRBJ1-4, with no clear D. V was cut by 4 bases and J by 8 bases, with 21 bases left in between. Germline values: CDR1 SGHRS, CDR2 YFSETQ. The CDR3 covers 16 residues. The CDR3 nucleotides are TGCGCCAGCAGCATGCTTACCGGGTCGGGTGGGGAAAAACTGTTTTTT. Protein: CASSMLTGSGGEKLFF.

The chain couples TRBV7-6 to TRBJ2-5, with 9 nucleotides matching TRBD2. CDR1 and CDR2 (germline): SGHVS, FNYEAQ. J was trimmed by 1 base and V by 1 base; bases with no gene match: 4. CDR3 length: 16 amino acids. Here the CDR3 reads CASSLGASGVQETQYF. CDR3 nucleotide sequence: TGTGCCAGCAGCTTAGGGGCTAGCGGGGTCCAAGAGACCCAGTACTTC.

The rearrangement uses TRBV7-8 and TRBJ2-1, with 10 bases that match TRBD2. Per the germline V gene, CDR1 is SGHVS and CDR2 is FQNEAQ. The CDR3 loop spans 16 amino acids. J gave up 9 bases and V 6 bases, and 14 bases lay outside the gene matches. Here the CDR3 reads CASSRWASGGPPEQFF. DNA of the CDR3: TGTGCCAGCAGTCGGTGGGCTAGCGGGGGCCCTCCTGAGCAGTTCTTC.

J is TRBJ2-3 and V is TRBV5-8, with 7 bases fitting TRBD1. Per the germline V gene, CDR1 is SGHTS and CDR2 is YDEGEE. The CDR3 has 13 amino acids. The trim removed 2 bases at V and 5 bases at J, leaving 2 bases unmatched. The CDR3 DNA sequence: TGTGCCAGCAGCTTTCGACAGGGAGATACGCAGTATTTT. This codes for CASSFRQGDTQYF. The variable domain in full, with the rest retrieved from reference TRBV5-8 and TRBJ2-3, is EAGVTQSPTHLIKTRGQQATLRCSPISGHTSVYWYQQALGLGLQFLLWYDEGEERNRGNFPPRFSGRQFPNYSSELNVNALELEDSALYLCASSFRQGDTQYFGPGTRLTVL.

This clone appeared once. Here the CDR3 reads CASSSTESYGYTF. CDR3 nucleotides: TGTGCCAGCAGCTCGACAGAGTCTTATGGCTACACCTTC. The chain uses TRBV5-6 and TRBJ1-2; possibly TRBD1 for D (5 bases). Between the trimmed V and J ends, which lost 3 bases and 5 bases, there was a span of 11 bases. Germline lookup yields CDR1 SGHDT and CDR2 YYEEEE. This CDR3 has 13 residues.

Worth noting for this clone: The same CDR3 can be traced to other DNA sequences in this sample. The V gene is TRBV5-3, the J gene TRBJ2-1; 10 nucleotides align to TRBD2. TRBV5-3 is identified as an open reading frame with a role that is uncertain. V lost 0 bases, J lost 7 bases, and 13 bases stayed unmatched. The CDR3 covers 18 residues. CDR3 loop: CARSLASGRAGGCNEQFF. CDR3 in DNA: TGTGCCAGAAGCTTGGCCAGCGGGAGGGCGGGTGGTTGTAATGAGCAGTTCTTC.

The rearrangement joins TRBV11-3 to TRBJ2-2; D remains ambiguous. The CDR3 spans 15 residues. Between the trimmed V and J ends, which lost 6 bases and 2 bases, there was a span of 13 bases. Germline CDR1 and CDR2: SGHNT and YENEEA. The CDR3 loop is CASRQRLANTGELFF. In DNA, the CDR3 is TGTGCCAGCAGGCAGAGGTTAGCCAACACCGGGGAGCTGTTTTTT.

This chain uses TRBV19 with TRBJ2-3; 12 nucleotides agree with TRBD2. Germline V gives CDR1 LNHDA, CDR2 SQIVND (reference sequence). J gave up 7 bases and V 6 bases, and 11 bases lay outside the gene matches. This CDR3 region has 16 residues. The CDR3 DNA reads TGTGCCAGTAGCCGAATCCTAGCGGGAGGGCTGTATACGCAGTATTTT. Translated: CASSRILAGGLYTQYF. Full variable domain (rest looked up from reference TRBV19 and TRBJ2-3): DGGITQSPKYLFRKEGQNVTLSCEQNLNHDAMYWYRQDPGQGLRLIYYSQIVNDFQKGDIAEGYSVSREKKESFPLTVTSAQKNPTAFYLCASSRILAGGLYTQYFGPGTRLTVL.

The rearrangement uses TRBV21-1 and TRBJ1-1; the table gives TRBD1 as D, unverified against the DNA. TRBV21-1 is assigned pseudogene status. The CDR3 is made up of 15 amino acids. CDR3 amino acids: CASSKPRDRNTEAFF. The DNA for the CDR3 is TGTGCCAGCAGCAAGCCCCGGGACAGGAACACTGAAGCTTTCTTT.

This clone was seen a handful of times. V usage is TRBV27 and J usage is TRBJ1-6; 10 bases map to TRBD1. The CDR3 spans 15 residues. The J segment lost 8 bases and the V segment lost 2 bases, leaving 3 bases of the junction unmatched. Germline assignment: CDR1 MNHEY and CDR2 SMNVEV (reference sequence). The CDR3 DNA sequence: TGTGCCAGCAGTTTACTTGGACAGGGGGATTCACCCCTCCACTTT. Translating it yields CASSLLGQGDSPLHF.

The rearrangement uses TRBV21-1 and TRBJ2-3; TRBD2 is the table's D call and was not checked against the DNA. TRBV21-1 counts as a pseudogene. The CDR3 length is 18 residues. CDR3 region: CASSKVGSGGVPTDTQYF. Here the CDR3 DNA reads TGTGCCAGCAGCAAAGTGGGTAGTGGGGGGGTCCCCACAGATACGCAGTATTTT.

The V call is TRBV11-3, the J call TRBJ2-7; no clear D. V was trimmed by 3 bases and J by 5 bases, leaving 8 bases between them. This CDR3 has 12 residues. Germline assignment: CDR1 SGHNT and CDR2 YENEEA. CDR3 sequence (DNA): TGTGCCAGCAGCTTCTACAGCCACGAGCAGTACTTC. It is translated as CASSFYSHEQYF.

The chain is built from TRBV29-1 and TRBJ2-5; D gene unclear. There are 12 residues in the CDR3. The V and J ends lost 4 bases and 1 base respectively, with 7 bases between them. Germline assignment: CDR1 SQVTM and CDR2 ANQGSEA. The CDR3 here is CSVGAPQETQYF. The CDR3 DNA reads TGCAGCGTTGGGGCCCCCCAAGAGACCCAGTACTTC.

CDR3 protein: CASSQVSGLAAAFF. The CDR3 nucleotides are TGTGCCAGCAGCCAAGTATCAGGGCTGGCGGCCGCTTTCTTT. The chain carries TRBV14 and TRBJ1-1, with D perhaps TRBD1 (5 bases). V was pared by 1 base and J by 11 bases, with 17 bases between. From germline, CDR1 is SGHDN and CDR2 FVKESK. The CDR3 contains 14 residues.

J is TRBJ1-5 and V is TRBV5-1; D ambiguous. The CDR3 spans 16 residues. V was trimmed by 9 bases and J by 2 bases, leaving 21 bases between them. Germline CDR1 reads SGHRS; CDR2 reads YFSETQ. The CDR3, as DNA: TGCGCCATTCCCCCCGAGGGTTCTCATGGCAATCAGCCCCAGCATTTT. Translating it yields CAIPPEGSHGNQPQHF.

V is TRBV6-5 and J is TRBJ1-2, with TRBD1 matching 10 bases. With V trimmed by 6 bases and J by 4 bases, 5 bases remained unmatched. The CDR3 runs to 14 residues. CDR1 is MNHEY and CDR2 is SVGAGI in the germline V gene. CDR3 in DNA: TGTGCCAGCAGCTCGACAGGGGGCAGCTATGGCTACACCTTC. Translated, it gives CASSSTGGSYGYTF.